These 14 T cell receptor beta chains were sequenced from one sample in a study of T cell responses to AZD1222 COVID-19 vaccine. Here immunoSEQ multiplex PCR was the method, and the copy in TCRdb shows in-frame clones only, minus some. The repertoire holds some 150,000 clones, with 70% to 90% as singletons. The source material was peripheral blood, sampled 28 days after the second dose of the MenACWY control vaccine. These receptors were taken from an adult who received the MenACWY meningococcal vaccine as a control.

The chain links TRBV5-1 to TRBJ1-5; D may be TRBD1 (5 bases). There are 15 residues in the CDR3. V was trimmed by 0 bases and J by 3 bases, leaving 10 bases between them. Per germline, CDR1 SGHRS and CDR2 YFSETQ. Here the CDR3 reads CASSLGGGDNQPQHF. In DNA form, the CDR3 reads TGCGCCAGCAGCTTGGGGGGGGGAGACAATCAGCCCCAGCATTTT.

The rearrangement joins TRBV10-3 to TRBJ1-1; no clear D gene. V was trimmed by 7 bases and J by 1 base, leaving 10 bases between them. CDR1 is ENHRY, CDR2 SYGVKD, per germline. The CDR3 runs 13 residues. CDR3 residues: CAITRNRNTEAFF. The CDR3 DNA is TGTGCCATCACCCGAAATCGGAACACTGAAGCTTTCTTT.

This clone turned up a few times. CDR3 protein: CASSFGQEGKLFF. CDR3 nucleotide sequence: TGCGCCAGCAGCTTCGGACAGGAGGGAAAACTGTTTTTT. This chain links TRBV5-1 with TRBJ1-4; 7 bases match TRBD1. Trimming at V came to 2 bases and at J to 10 bases, leaving 5 bases not matched to a gene. CDR1 SGHRS and CDR2 YFSETQ come from the germline V gene. This CDR3 contains 13 residues.

The rearrangement joins TRBV11-2 to TRBJ1-1; D is ambiguous. This CDR3 is built from 14 residues. Per the germline V gene, CDR1 is SGHAT and CDR2 is FQNNGV. Trimming shortened V by 0 bases and J by 4 bases, and 9 bases separated the two germline ends. Here the CDR3 reads CASSLDRVGTEAFF. CDR3 nucleotide sequence: TGTGCCAGCAGCTTAGATCGGGTAGGCACTGAAGCTTTCTTT.

The rearrangement joins TRBV6-4 to TRBJ2-2, with D perhaps given as TRBD1 or TRBD2 (6 bases each). Germline CDR1 is MRHNA and CDR2 is SNTAGT. The CDR3 has 14 residues. The V end was cut by 2 bases, the J end by 3 bases, with 7 bases between. CDR3 protein: CASSDRGDTGELFF. CDR3 nucleotides: TGTGCCAGCAGTGACAGGGGGGACACCGGGGAGCTGTTTTTT.

The table lists this clone with a count of one. This chain joins TRBV19 and TRBJ1-2; D is undetermined. V was trimmed by 4 bases and J by 0 bases, leaving 9 bases between them. In germline, CDR1 is LNHDA, CDR2 SQIVND (reference sequence). CDR3 length: 14 residues. This CDR3 reads CASSNQLANYGYTF. The CDR3 nucleotides are TGTGCCAGTAGTAATCAGTTGGCTAACTATGGCTACACCTTC. The full variable domain, rest sourced from reference TRBV19 and TRBJ1-2, is DGGITQSPKYLFRKEGQNVTLSCEQNLNHDAMYWYRQDPGQGLRLIYYSQIVNDFQKGDIAEGYSVSREKKESFPLTVTSAQKNPTAFYLCASSNQLANYGYTFGSGTRLTVV.

V is TRBV5-1 and J is TRBJ1-1; 7 bases line up with TRBD1. The trim removed 3 bases at V and 0 bases at J, leaving 2 bases unmatched. Germline V CDR1 and CDR2: SGHRS, YFSETQ. The CDR3 totals 14 residues. The CDR3 DNA reads TGCGCCAGCAGCTCGGGACAGCTGAACACTGAAGCTTTCTTT. Protein sequence: CASSSGQLNTEAFF.

This clone was seen once. The chain has TRBV28 and TRBJ2-3; 12 bases match TRBD1. The V segment lost 5 bases and the J segment 3 bases; nucleotides outside the gene matches: 6. Germline lookup yields CDR1 MDHEN and CDR2 SYDVKM. This CDR3 is 16 amino acids long. The CDR3 bases are TGTGCCAGCAGTGGGACAGGGGGCGGCGAAACAGATACGCAGTATTTT. Amino acids: CASSGTGGGETDTQYF.

This chain uses TRBV5-6 with TRBJ1-3, with D maybe TRBD1 (6 bases). Trimming removed 2 bases from V and 6 bases from J, with 15 bases in between. The germline gives CDR1 SGHDT, CDR2 YYEEEE. There are 15 residues in the CDR3. The DNA of the CDR3 is TGTGCCAGCAGCTTCGGACCAGGGGTAGAAAACACCATATATTTT. It translates to CASSFGPGVENTIYF.

V usage is TRBV18 and J usage is TRBJ1-2, with 10 bases identical to TRBD1. This CDR3 is 16 amino acids long. V dropped 2 bases and J dropped 7; count of bases not matched to a gene: 10. Per the germline V gene, CDR1 is KGHSH and CDR2 is LQKENI. The CDR3 region has the DNA TGTGCCAGCTCACCAGACAGGGGGCGCCGGCTCGTTGGCTACACCTTC. Amino acids: CASSPDRGRRLVGYTF.

The CDR3 nucleotides are TGTGCCAGCAGTCCGGTACGGGCCCCCTACGAGCAGTACTTC. As protein: CASSPVRAPYEQYF. The J gene is TRBJ2-7, the V gene TRBV7-2, with D unresolved. This CDR3 region has 14 residues. Germline V lookup: CDR1 SGHTA, CDR2 FQGNSA. Trimming removed 6 bases at V and 2 bases at J, with 14 bases between.

V and J are TRBV9 and TRBJ2-3; 15 bases are shared with TRBD2. The CDR3 is 17 residues long. V trimming: 2 bases; J trimming: 4 bases; junction bases outside the gene matches: 5. CDR1 is SGDLS, CDR2 YYNGEE, per germline. CDR3 bases: TGTGCCAGCAGCGTGGGACTAGCGGGGGGAAGTCCAGATACGCAGTATTTT. It is translated as CASSVGLAGGSPDTQYF.

J is TRBJ1-2 and V is TRBV12-3 or TRBV12-4, with D hard to call. The CDR3 runs to 13 residues. V was cut by 4 bases and J by 5 bases, with 11 bases left in between. The CDR3 region has the DNA TGTGCCAGCAGTTCGTGGGTTATGTATGGCTACACCTTC. Translating gives CASSSWVMYGYTF.

The chain links TRBV29-1 to TRBJ2-6; no definite D call. V dropped 7 bases and J dropped 0 bases, with 4 bases sitting between them. Germline CDR1 reads SQVTM; CDR2 reads ANQGSEA. The CDR3 totals 12 residues. For the CDR3, the DNA is TGCAGCGCGGACTCTGGGGCCAACGTCCTGACTTTC. Amino acids: CSADSGANVLTF.